Listed below are T cell receptor beta chains from one sample, sequenced in a study of shared clonotypes between healthy human individuals. Clones were read by immunoSEQ multiplex PCR, and TCRdb kept only the in-frame ones, dropping some. Found here are about 2 million clones, over 85% of them singletons; the top ten hold about 1.1%. The material sequenced was naive CD8+ T cells sorted from blood. Receptors originate from a man aged 18-30 years in good health. The CDR3 runs from the conserved cysteine through the conserved F or W. The D gene is left open where the match is weak.

TRBV30,TRBJ2-2,NA,CAWSRRETGELFF
TRBV27,TRBJ1-6,NA,CASSPAGPGPLHF
TRBV13,TRBJ1-2,NA,CASSSESITGRGANYGYTF
TRBV29-1,TRBJ1-2,NA,CSVEDKGAGYGYTF
TRBV7-2,TRBJ2-7,NA,CASSEQPGRPYEQYF
TRBV18,TRBJ2-7,NA,CASSPPGGTYEQYF
TRBV7-9,TRBJ1-2,TRBD1,CASSLRTGSLDGYTF
TRBV28,TRBJ2-5,NA,CASSSVFRETQYF
TRBV6-4,TRBJ2-2,NA,CASSEGGGPGTGELFF
TRBV10-3,TRBJ2-1,TRBD2,CASWTSGDNEQFF
TRBV10-3,TRBJ1-2,NA,CAIPAQDSYGYTF
TRBV4-1,TRBJ1-1,NA,CASSQAFNTEAFF
TRBV9,TRBJ2-3,TRBD2,CASSVSGTGTDTQYF
TRBV4-1,TRBJ2-2,TRBD1,CASSHTGGTGELFF
TRBV5-6,TRBJ2-3,TRBD2,CASSLLGLAEGTDTQYF
TRBV5-4,TRBJ2-7,NA,CASTDSVYEQYF
TRBV9,TRBJ2-2,TRBD2,CASTVGTSGRGTGELFF
TRBV29-1,TRBJ2-1,TRBD2,CSVEGGRNRNEQFF
TRBV14,TRBJ2-1,NA,CASKGGGQSSYNEQFF
TRBV7-9,TRBJ2-5,NA,CASSLAGLGGLGETQYF
TRBV28,TRBJ2-2,TRBD1,CASSTGTENTGELFF
TRBV6-6,TRBJ2-7,NA,CASSYDPGYEQYF
TRBV10-3,TRBJ1-3,NA,CAISDTGPSSGNTIYF
TRBV27,TRBJ2-1,NA,CASSLPGSYNEQFF
TRBV13,TRBJ1-1,NA,CASSLGSLGEAFF
TRBV27,TRBJ2-7,TRBD2,CASSVKAGGSYEQYF
TRBV21-1,TRBJ1-5,NA,CASSKVSGSPASNQPQHF
TRBV5-1,TRBJ2-1,NA,CASSLAEGVRANEQFF
TRBV5-4,TRBJ2-2,NA,CASSSEAGELFF
TRBV4-3,TRBJ2-3,TRBD1,CASSQGGTASTDTQYF
TRBV11-2,TRBJ1-6,TRBD1,CATHRQGAGSPLHF
TRBV29-1,TRBJ2-7,TRBD1,CSVKGQFYEQYF
TRBV19,TRBJ2-5,NA,CASSIADSQETQYF
TRBV5-8,TRBJ1-5,NA,CASSFSDSNQPQHF
TRBV7-8,TRBJ2-7,TRBD2,CASSPSTSGRGYEQYF
TRBV11-3,TRBJ2-7,TRBD2,CASRLLAGYYEQYF
TRBV9,TRBJ2-3,NA,CASTEWGNAADTQYF
TRBV2,TRBJ2-7,TRBD2,CASSLISSGSYEQYF
TRBV4-3,TRBJ2-1,NA,CASSQDQQLSYNEQFF
TRBV21-1,TRBJ2-7,NA,CASSPRPDRKHYEQYF
TRBV5-6,TRBJ2-2,NA,CASSFFADVNTGELFF
TRBV11-2,TRBJ2-7,TRBD1,CASSPPTGIEQYF